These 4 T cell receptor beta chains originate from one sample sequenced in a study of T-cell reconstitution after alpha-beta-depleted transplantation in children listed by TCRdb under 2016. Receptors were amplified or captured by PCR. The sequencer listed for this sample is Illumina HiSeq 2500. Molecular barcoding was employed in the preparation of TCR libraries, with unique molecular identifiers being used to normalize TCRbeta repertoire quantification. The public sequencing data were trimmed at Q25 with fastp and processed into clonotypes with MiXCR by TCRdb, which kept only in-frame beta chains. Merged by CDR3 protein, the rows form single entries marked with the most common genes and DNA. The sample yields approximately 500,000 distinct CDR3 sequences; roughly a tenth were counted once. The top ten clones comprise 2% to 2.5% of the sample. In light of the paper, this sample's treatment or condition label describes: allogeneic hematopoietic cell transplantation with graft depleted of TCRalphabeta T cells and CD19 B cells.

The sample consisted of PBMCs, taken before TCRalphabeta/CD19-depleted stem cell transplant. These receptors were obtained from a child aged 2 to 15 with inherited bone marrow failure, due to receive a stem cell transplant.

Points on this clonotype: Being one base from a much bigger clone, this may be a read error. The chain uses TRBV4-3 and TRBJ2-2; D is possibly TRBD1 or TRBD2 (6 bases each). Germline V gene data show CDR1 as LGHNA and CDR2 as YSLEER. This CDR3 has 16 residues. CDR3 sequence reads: CASSQDGGRETGELIF. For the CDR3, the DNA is TGCGCCAGCAGCCAAGATGGGGGGCGCGAAACCGGGGAGCTGATTTTT.

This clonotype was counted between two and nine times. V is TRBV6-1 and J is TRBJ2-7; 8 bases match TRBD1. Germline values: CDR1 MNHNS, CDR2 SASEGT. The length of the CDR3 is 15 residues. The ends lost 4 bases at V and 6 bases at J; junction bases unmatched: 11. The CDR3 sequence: CASSGRGLTGGEQYF. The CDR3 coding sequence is TGTGCCAGCAGTGGTAGGGGGCTTACAGGGGGCGAGCAGTACTTC.

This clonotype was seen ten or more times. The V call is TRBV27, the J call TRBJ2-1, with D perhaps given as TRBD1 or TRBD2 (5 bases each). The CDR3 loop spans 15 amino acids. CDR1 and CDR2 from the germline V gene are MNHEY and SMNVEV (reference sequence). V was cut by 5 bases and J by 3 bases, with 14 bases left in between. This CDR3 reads CASSPGAGVYNEQFF. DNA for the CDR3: TGTGCCAGCAGTCCCGGGGCGGGCGTCTACAATGAGCAGTTCTTC.

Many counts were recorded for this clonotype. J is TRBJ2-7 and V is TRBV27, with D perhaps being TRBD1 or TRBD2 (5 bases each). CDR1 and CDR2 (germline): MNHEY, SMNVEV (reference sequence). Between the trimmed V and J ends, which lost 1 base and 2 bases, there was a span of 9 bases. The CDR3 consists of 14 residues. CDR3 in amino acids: CASSLLGPPYEQYF. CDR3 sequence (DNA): TGTGCCAGCAGTTTATTGGGACCGCCCTACGAGCAGTACTTC.